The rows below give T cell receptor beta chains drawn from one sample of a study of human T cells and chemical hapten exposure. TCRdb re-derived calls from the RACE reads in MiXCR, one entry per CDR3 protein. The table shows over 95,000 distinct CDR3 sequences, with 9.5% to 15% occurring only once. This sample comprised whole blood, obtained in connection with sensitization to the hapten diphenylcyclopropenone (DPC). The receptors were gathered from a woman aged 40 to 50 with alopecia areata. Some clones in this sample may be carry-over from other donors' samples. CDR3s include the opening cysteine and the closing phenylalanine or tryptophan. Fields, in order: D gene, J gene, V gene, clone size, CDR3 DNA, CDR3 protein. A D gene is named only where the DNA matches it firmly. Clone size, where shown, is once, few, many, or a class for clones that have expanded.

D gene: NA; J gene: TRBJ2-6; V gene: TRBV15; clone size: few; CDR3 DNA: TGTGCCACCAGCAGAGAGTTGCCTGGGGCCAACGTCCTGACTTTC; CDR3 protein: CATSRELPGANVLTF
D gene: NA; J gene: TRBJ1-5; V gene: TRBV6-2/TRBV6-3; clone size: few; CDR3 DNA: TGTGCCAGCAGCCAACAGGGCACGGGACAGCCCCAGCATTTT; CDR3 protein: CASSQQGTGQPQHF
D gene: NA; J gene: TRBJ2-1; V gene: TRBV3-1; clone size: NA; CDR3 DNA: TGTGCCAGCAGCCAAGGGTCTCAATACGGAACCTACAATGAGCAGTTCTTC; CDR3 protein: CASSQGSQYGTYNEQFF
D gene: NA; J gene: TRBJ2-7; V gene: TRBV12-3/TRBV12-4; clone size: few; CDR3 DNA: TGTGCCAGCAGTTTAGCCAGAAACGAGCAGTACTTC; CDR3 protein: CASSLARNEQYF
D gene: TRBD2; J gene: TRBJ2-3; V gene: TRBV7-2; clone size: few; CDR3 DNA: TGTGCCAGCAGCTTACCGGCGGGAGGTGCCACAGATACGCAGTATTTT; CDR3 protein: CASSLPAGGATDTQYF
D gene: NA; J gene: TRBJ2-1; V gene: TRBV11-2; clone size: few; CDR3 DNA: TGTGCCAGCAGCTTAGTCCGAAACAATGAGCAGTTCTTC; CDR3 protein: CASSLVRNNEQFF
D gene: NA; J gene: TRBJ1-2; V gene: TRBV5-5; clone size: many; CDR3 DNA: TGTGCCAGCAGTACTCAAGGGACCCGACAAGGCTACACCTTC; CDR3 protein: CASSTQGTRQGYTF
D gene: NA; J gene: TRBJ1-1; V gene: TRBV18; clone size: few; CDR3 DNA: TGTGCCAGCTCACCACGCGTGGGAGGGTGGAACACTGAAGCTTTCTTT; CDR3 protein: CASSPRVGGWNTEAFF
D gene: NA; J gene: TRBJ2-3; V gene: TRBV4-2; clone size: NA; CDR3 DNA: TGTGCCAGCAGCCATCATCAAGGGCTAGCAGCAGATACGCAGTATTTT; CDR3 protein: CASSHHQGLAADTQYF
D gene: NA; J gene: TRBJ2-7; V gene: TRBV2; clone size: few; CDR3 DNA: TGTGCCAGCAGCCAGCCACCCCAAACCATTACCTACGAGCAGTACTTC; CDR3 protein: CASSQPPQTITYEQYF
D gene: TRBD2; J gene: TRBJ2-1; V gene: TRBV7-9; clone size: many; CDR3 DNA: TGTGCCAGCAGCTTTAGACTAGCGCCGAACAATGAGCAGTTCTTC; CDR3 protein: CASSFRLAPNNEQFF
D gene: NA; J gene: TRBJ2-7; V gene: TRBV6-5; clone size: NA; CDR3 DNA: TGTGCCAGCAGCTCCGGTGGAGCGGCCCGCTACGAGCAGTACTTC; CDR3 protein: CASSSGGAARYEQYF
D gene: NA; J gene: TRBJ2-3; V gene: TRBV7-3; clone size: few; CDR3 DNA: TGTGCCAGCAGCTTAAGCAGGTTACCTACAGATACGCAGTATTTT; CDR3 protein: CASSLSRLPTDTQYF
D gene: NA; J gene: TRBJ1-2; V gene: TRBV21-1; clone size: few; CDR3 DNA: TGTGCCAGCAGCAAGTCTGGCTACACCTTC; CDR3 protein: CASSKSGYTF
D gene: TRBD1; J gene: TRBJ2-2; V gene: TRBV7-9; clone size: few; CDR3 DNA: TGTGCCAGCAGCGCGCGGACAGGCAGCACCGGGGAGCTGTTTTTT; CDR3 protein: CASSARTGSTGELFF
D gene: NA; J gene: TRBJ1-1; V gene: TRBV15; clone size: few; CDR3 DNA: TGTGCCACCAGCAGTTACGGCCGGAACACTGAAGCTTTCTTT; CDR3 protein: CATSSYGRNTEAFF
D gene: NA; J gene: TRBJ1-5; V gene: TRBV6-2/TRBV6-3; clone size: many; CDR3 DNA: TGTGCCAGCAGCCCCGGGACCCCTAGCAATCAGCCCCAGCATTTT; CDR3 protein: CASSPGTPSNQPQHF
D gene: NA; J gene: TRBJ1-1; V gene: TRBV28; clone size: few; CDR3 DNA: TGTGCCAGCAGTTTCTATGACACTGAAGCTTTCTTT; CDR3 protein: CASSFYDTEAFF
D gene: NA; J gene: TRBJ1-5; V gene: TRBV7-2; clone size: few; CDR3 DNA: TGTGCCAGCAGCCGAGTCTCTACTGTTGCGGGGGAGCCCCAGCATTTT; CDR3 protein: CASSRVSTVAGEPQHF
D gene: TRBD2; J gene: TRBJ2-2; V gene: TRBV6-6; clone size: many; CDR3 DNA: TGTGCCAGCAGTTACCCAACCTTAGCGGGAGGGCTAAGGAGAACCGGGGAGCTGTTTTTT; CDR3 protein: CASSYPTLAGGLRRTGELFF
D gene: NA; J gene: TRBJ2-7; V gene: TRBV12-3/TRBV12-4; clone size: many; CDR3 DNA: TGTGCCAGCAGTTTGGTCGACGAGCAGTACTTC; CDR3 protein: CASSLVDEQYF
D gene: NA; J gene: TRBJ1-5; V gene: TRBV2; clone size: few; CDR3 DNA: TGTGCCAGCAGCGGACGGGACTTCAATCAGCCCCAGCATTTT; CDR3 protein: CASSGRDFNQPQHF
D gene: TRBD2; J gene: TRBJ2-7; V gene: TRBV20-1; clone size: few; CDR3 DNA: TGCAGTGCTGAGCGGGGACTAGCGAACTACGAGCAGTACTTC; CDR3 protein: CSAERGLANYEQYF
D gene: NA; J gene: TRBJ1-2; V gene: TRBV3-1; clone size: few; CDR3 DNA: TGTGCCAGCAGCCAAGATACGAATGGCTACACCTTC; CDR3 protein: CASSQDTNGYTF
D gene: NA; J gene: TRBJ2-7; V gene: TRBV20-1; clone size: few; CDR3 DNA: TGCAGTGCTCACCCCGAGGGACTTCGCTACGAGCAGTACTTC; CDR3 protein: CSAHPEGLRYEQYF
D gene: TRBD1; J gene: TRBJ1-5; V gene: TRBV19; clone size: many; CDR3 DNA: TGTGCCAGTCAAAGACAGGGGGGTCAGCCCCAGCATTTT; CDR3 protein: CASQRQGGQPQHF
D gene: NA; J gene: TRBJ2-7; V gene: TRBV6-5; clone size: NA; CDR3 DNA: TGTGCCAGCAGTCCACTCGGCGGCTACGAGCAGTACTTC; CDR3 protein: CASSPLGGYEQYF
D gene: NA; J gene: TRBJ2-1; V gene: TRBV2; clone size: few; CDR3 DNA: TGTGCCAGCGGGGCAGAATACAATGAGCAGTTCTTC; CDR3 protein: CASGAEYNEQFF
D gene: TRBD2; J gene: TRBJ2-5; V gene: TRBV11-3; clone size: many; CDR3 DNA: TGTGCCAGCAGCTTAGATAAACTAGCGGGAGGAGAGACCCAGTACTTC; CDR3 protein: CASSLDKLAGGETQYF
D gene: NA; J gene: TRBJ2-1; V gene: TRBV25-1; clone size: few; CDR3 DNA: TGTGCCAGCAGTGAACAACAGGGCTACAATGAGCAGTTCTTC; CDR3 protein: CASSEQQGYNEQFF
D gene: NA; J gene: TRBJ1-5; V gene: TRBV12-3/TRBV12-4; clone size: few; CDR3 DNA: TGTGCCAGCAGTTTCCTTGGAGCTAGCAATCAGCCCCAGCATTTT; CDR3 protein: CASSFLGASNQPQHF
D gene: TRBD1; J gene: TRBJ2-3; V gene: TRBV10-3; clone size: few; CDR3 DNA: TGTGCCATCAGAGCCGGGACAGGGACGGATACGCAGTATTTT; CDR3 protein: CAIRAGTGTDTQYF
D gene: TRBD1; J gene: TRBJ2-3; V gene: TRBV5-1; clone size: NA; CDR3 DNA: TGCGCCAGCAGCCGGACCGGGACAGGGGGCGCAAATACGCAGTATTTT; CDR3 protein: CASSRTGTGGANTQYF
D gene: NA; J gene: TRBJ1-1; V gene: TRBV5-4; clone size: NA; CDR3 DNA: TGTGCCAGCAGCTTGGAGGGGCCCCGTGAAGCTTTCTTT; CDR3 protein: CASSLEGPREAFF
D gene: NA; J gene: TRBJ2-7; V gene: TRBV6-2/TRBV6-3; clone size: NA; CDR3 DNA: TGTGCCAGCAGTCTCCAATCCTGGGACCGACCTTACGAGCAGTACTTC; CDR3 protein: CASSLQSWDRPYEQYF
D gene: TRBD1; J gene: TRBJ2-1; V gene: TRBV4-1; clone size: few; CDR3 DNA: TGCGCCAGCAGCCAAGGGGGCAGGGGGCGCTTCCATGAGCAGTTCTTC; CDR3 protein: CASSQGGRGRFHEQFF
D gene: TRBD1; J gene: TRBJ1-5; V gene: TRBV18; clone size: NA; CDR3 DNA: TGTGCCAGCTCCCAAACAGGGGACTTGCGCAATCAGCCCCAGCATTTT; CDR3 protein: CASSQTGDLRNQPQHF
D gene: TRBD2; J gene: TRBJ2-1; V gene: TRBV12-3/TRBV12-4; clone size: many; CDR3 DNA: TGTGCCAGCAGCTGGGAGGGGAATGAGCAGTTCTTC; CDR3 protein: CASSWEGNEQFF
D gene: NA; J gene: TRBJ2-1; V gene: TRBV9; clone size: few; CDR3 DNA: TGTGCCAGCAGCACCCGGGACGGATTCAATGAGCAGTTCTTC; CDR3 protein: CASSTRDGFNEQFF
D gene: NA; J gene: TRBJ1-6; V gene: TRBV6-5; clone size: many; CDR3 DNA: TGTGCCAGCAGTTACAGGGTGGGGGCTAATTCACCCCTCCACTTT; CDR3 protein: CASSYRVGANSPLHF
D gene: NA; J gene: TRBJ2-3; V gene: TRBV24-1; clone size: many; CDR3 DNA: TGTGCCACCAGTGATGAAAGATACAGGGCTGGCACAGATACGCAGTATTTT; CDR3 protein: CATSDERYRAGTDTQYF
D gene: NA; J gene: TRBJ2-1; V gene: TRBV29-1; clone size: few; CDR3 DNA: TGCAGCGTTGTTAGCGGATCCTACAATGAGCAGTTCTTC; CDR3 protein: CSVVSGSYNEQFF
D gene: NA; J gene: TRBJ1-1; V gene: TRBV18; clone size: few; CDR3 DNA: TGTGCCAGCTCATACGGTAATACAGCGAACACTGAAGCTTTCTTT; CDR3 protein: CASSYGNTANTEAFF
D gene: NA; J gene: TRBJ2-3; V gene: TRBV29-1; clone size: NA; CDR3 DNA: TGCAGCGCCGGGGACGGCACAGATACGCAGTATTTT; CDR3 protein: CSAGDGTDTQYF